These 14 T cell receptor beta chains share one sample of origin, sequenced in a study of T cell clusters in autoimmune cytopenias. Some 40,000 genome equivalents of blood DNA were amplified for TRB. One tube held mixed TRB-A and TRB-B primer pools for touch-down PCR. After re-calling the multiplex PCR reads, TCRdb lists one entry per CDR3 protein, DNA absent. The sample's table shows about a thousand distinct CDR3 sequences. Material: peripheral blood. The receptors here all came from a human donor with an autoimmune cytopenia or autoimmune hepatitis (not recorded which).

In terms of frequency, this clonotype is medium-sized. The rearrangement uses TRBV28 and TRBJ1-5. The CDR3 length is 14 residues. The germline V gene encodes CDR1 MDHEN and CDR2 SYDVKM. Here the CDR3 reads CASNKGDYHSPQHF.

By frequency, this clonotype registers medium-sized. The V call is TRBV6-6, the J call TRBJ1-2. The CDR3 has 16 amino acids. CDR1 and CDR2 from the germline V gene are MNHNY and SVGAGI (reference sequence). Here the CDR3 reads CASSYGTPTTTGGYTF.

This clonotype shows up as large by frequency. The gene calls are TRBV19 and TRBJ2-5; the D call from TCRdb, TRBD2, cannot be confirmed without DNA. The CDR3 runs to 14 residues. The germline gives CDR1 LNHDA, CDR2 SQIVND (reference sequence). The CDR3 loop reads CASSSPGLQETQYF.

This chain links TRBV20-1 with TRBJ1-5. The CDR3 totals 14 residues. Germline values: CDR1 DFQATT, CDR2 SNEGSKA (reference sequence). CDR3 amino acids: CSASTEFSNQPQHF.

The V call is TRBV19, the J call TRBJ2-3; the TCRdb call, TRBD2, lacks DNA for checking. CDR3 length: 15 amino acids. The germline V gene encodes CDR1 LNHDA and CDR2 SQIVND (reference sequence). CDR3 sequence reads: CASRSGGLPTDTQYF.

By frequency, this clonotype registers medium-sized. The J gene is TRBJ2-6, the V gene TRBV5-1. CDR3 size: 13 residues. Per germline, CDR1 SGHRS and CDR2 YFSETQ. CDR3: CASGASGANVLTF.

Measured by frequency, this clonotype is medium-sized. The chain combines TRBV6-1 with TRBJ1-3; TCRdb picks TRBD1, but there is no DNA to check that call. The V gene's germline CDR1 is MNHNS and CDR2 SASEGT. The CDR3 has 13 amino acids. CDR3 protein: CAGLDRAGNTIYF.

This clonotype ranks as medium-sized (0.01 to 0.1%) in terms of frequency. This rearrangement joins TRBV6-5 to TRBJ2-2; TCRdb designates TRBD1, a call that cannot be tested without DNA. The CDR3 is made up of 17 amino acids. Germline V gene lookup returns CDR1 MNHEY and CDR2 SVGAGI. The CDR3 is CASSYSFGTVNTGELFF.

The chain links TRBV7-2 to TRBJ2-7. The CDR3 runs to 12 residues. CDR1 and CDR2 (germline): SGHTA, FQGNSA. CDR3 amino acids: CASSPRSYEQYF.

This clonotype registers medium-sized by frequency. The chain uses TRBV5-1 and TRBJ2-6; TCRdb's D gene call, TRBD1, goes unchecked for lack of DNA. The germline V gene encodes CDR1 SGHRS and CDR2 YFSETQ. The CDR3 consists of 15 residues. The CDR3: CASSPGSSGANVLTF.

Its frequency marks this clonotype as medium-sized. The V call is TRBV6-1, the J call TRBJ2-2; there is no DNA to check the TCRdb D call of TRBD2. Per germline, CDR1 MNHNS and CDR2 SASEGT. This CDR3 contains 15 residues. CDR3 in amino acids: CASSASSGGAEELFF.

Frequency places this clonotype as medium-sized. The chain links TRBV5-6 to TRBJ2-7; TCRdb's D gene call, TRBD1, goes unchecked for lack of DNA. The CDR3 covers 14 residues. The germline V gene encodes CDR1 SGHDT and CDR2 YYEEEE. CDR3 amino acids: CASSYLQGTYEQYF.

The chain employs TRBV12-3 or TRBV12-4 and TRBJ2-2; lacking DNA, the TRBD2 call made by TCRdb goes unchecked. This CDR3 is built from 18 residues. The CDR3 loop is CASSPRTSGGANTGELFF.

The chain has TRBV4-3 and TRBJ1-5; TCRdb proposes TRBD1, but this gene call is untestable without DNA. This CDR3 is 15 amino acids long. Germline V gene data show CDR1 as LGHNA and CDR2 as YSLEER. This CDR3 reads CASSQQGTGDQPQHF.